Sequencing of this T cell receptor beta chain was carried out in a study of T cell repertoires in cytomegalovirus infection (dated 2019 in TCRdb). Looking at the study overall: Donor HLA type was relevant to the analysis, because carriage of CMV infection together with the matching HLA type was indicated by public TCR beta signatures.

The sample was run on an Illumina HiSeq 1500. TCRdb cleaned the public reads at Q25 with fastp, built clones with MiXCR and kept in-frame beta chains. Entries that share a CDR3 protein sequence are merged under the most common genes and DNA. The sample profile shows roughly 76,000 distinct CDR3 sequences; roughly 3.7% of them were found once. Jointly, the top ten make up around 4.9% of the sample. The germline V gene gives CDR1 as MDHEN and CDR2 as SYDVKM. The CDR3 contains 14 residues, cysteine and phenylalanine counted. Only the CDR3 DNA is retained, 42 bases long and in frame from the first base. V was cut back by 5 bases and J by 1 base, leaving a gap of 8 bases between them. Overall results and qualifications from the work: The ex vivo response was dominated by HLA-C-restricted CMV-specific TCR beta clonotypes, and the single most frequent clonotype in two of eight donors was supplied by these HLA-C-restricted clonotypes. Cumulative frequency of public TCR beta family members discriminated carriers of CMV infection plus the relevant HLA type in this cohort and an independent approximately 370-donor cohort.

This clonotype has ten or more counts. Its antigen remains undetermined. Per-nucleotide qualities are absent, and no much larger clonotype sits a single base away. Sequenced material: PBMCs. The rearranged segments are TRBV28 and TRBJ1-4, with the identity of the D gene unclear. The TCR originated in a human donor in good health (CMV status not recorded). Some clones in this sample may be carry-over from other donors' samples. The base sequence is TGTGCCAGCAGTAAGACCGTAACTAATGAAAAACTGTTTTTT. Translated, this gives CASSKTVTNEKLFF.